The clone carrying this T cell receptor (beta chain) came up many times. These data come from a study of T cells in Graves' hyperthyroidism and ophthalmopathy. Germline loops: CDR1 SGDLS, CDR2 YYNGEE. V lost 4 bases, J lost 5 bases, and 7 bases stayed unmatched. The CDR3 spans 14 residues. RNA transcripts gave rise to amplified TCR beta CDR3 regions. RT-PCR in the first round (using the HTBI primer set) targeted the TCR CDR3. TCRdb itself ran the multiplex PCR reads through MiXCR, one entry per CDR3 protein. The sample contains 500,000 to 650,000 distinct CDR3 sequences, about 15% of which appear only once.

The chain is built from TRBV9 and TRBJ2-3, with 7 bases that match TRBD2. Sample: blood. The TCR sequence derives from a middle-aged woman with Graves' hyperthyroidism. CDR3 sequence: CASSLTGGVDTQYF. As DNA, the CDR3 is TGTGCCAGCAGCTTAACTGGGGGGGTAGATACGCAGTATTTT.